The 29 T cell receptor beta chains given below trace back to one sample, sequenced in a study of radiotherapy plus CTLA-4 blockade in lung cancer. Assay: immunoSEQ multiplex PCR; the TCRdb copy retains only in-frame clones and omits some. This repertoire shows more than 100,000 clones, 70% to 90% found once; its top ten account for approximately 7.2%. The sample was peripheral blood, taken from a patient treated with radiotherapy plus ipilimumab. The receptor source for this set is a human donor with non-small cell lung cancer that progressed on radiotherapy plus ipilimumab.

CDR3 sequence (DNA): TGTGCCATTGCACCCGGGGGGCTTCAGCCCCAGCATTTT. The encoded protein is CAIAPGGLQPQHF. The chain links TRBV6-6 to TRBJ1-5, with D possibly TRBD1 on 6 matching bases. This CDR3 contains 13 residues. Per the germline V gene, CDR1 is MNHNY and CDR2 is SVGAGI (reference sequence). The germline V and J ends were trimmed by 10 bases and 6 bases, with 16 bases remaining between them.

The rearrangement joins TRBV5-1 to TRBJ1-1; the D is unclear. Trimming removed 3 bases at V and 2 bases at J, with 11 bases between. This CDR3 comprises 14 residues. CDR1 is SGHRS and CDR2 is YFSETQ in the germline V gene. DNA for the CDR3: TGCGCCAGCAGCTATGACCCCGTAAACACTGAAGCTTTCTTT. Amino acids: CASSYDPVNTEAFF.

This chain connects TRBV7-8 to TRBJ2-2, with D hard to call. The CDR3 runs to 15 residues. V gave up 1 base and J gave up 4 bases, with 10 bases separating them. CDR1 and CDR2 (germline): SGHVS, FQNEAQ. The CDR3 nucleotides are TGTGCCAGCAGCTTAGGGTTTCGTGGCACCGGGGAGCTGTTTTTT. Translating it yields CASSLGFRGTGELFF.

This sequence joins TRBV7-3 and TRBJ1-2, with D possibly TRBD1 on 5 matching bases. Deletions cut 6 bases from V and 7 bases from J, with 18 bases between. This CDR3 comprises 14 residues. Germline V gene lookup returns CDR1 SGHTA and CDR2 FQGTGA. The CDR3 bases are TGTGCCAGCAGTCTCGGGACCGCAGGGAGTGGCTACACCTTC. It encodes CASSLGTAGSGYTF. Full variable domain (missing parts from reference TRBV7-3 and TRBJ1-2): GAGVSQTPSNKVTEKGKYVELRCDPISGHTALYWYRQSLGQGPEFLIYFQGTGAADDSGLPNDRFFAVRPEGSVSTLKIQRTERGDSAVYLCASSLGTAGSGYTFGSGTRLTVV.

This clone was detected once. The junction shows a germline mismatch at one end, possibly a read error. This chain uses TRBV6-6 with TRBJ2-3, with 14 bases that match TRBD2. There are 14 residues in the CDR3. Germline V gene data show CDR1 as MNHNY and CDR2 as SVGAGI (reference sequence). This CDR3 reads CASSYSTSGRALYF. CDR3 coding DNA: TGTGCCAGCAGTTACTCGACTAGCGGGAGGGCCCTCTATTTC.

The rearrangement links TRBV29-1 to TRBJ2-3; 9 bases line up with TRBD2. The CDR3 contains 13 residues. Germline-derived CDR1 and CDR2 are SQVTM and ANQGSEA. Unmatched junction bases numbered 3, after V lost 6 bases and J lost 2 bases. CDR3 protein: CSVGLAHTDTQYF. The CDR3 DNA sequence: TGCAGCGTCGGACTAGCGCACACAGATACGCAGTATTTT.

J is TRBJ2-3 and V is TRBV18, with D maybe TRBD1 (5 bases). Germline CDR1 is KGHSH and CDR2 is LQKENI. The CDR3 is made up of 15 amino acids. Trimming removed 6 bases from V and 1 base from J, with 14 bases in between. The CDR3 bases are TGTGCCAGCTCTCAGGGTCTCCCCGGCACAGATACGCAGTATTTT. It codes for CASSQGLPGTDTQYF.

The chain links TRBV6-5 to TRBJ2-1; TRBD2 aligns across 10 bases. The V and J ends lost 0 bases and 6 bases, in that order; junction bases with no gene match: 5. Germline V gene sequence: CDR1 MNHEY, CDR2 SVGAGI. There are 16 residues in the CDR3. CDR3 protein: CASSYSRSSGSNEQFF. In DNA form, the CDR3 reads TGTGCCAGCAGTTACTCTCGGTCTAGCGGGAGCAATGAGCAGTTCTTC.

The rearrangement links TRBV7-3 to TRBJ2-2; 8 bases fit TRBD2. The CDR3 has 16 amino acids. From germline, CDR1 is SGHTA and CDR2 FQGTGA. After removal of 5 bases from V and 9 bases from J, the junction contained 14 bases not matched to a gene. CDR3 nucleotides: TGTGCCAGCAGCCATGTAGCGGGAAGTGGTACCCGGGAGCTGTTTTTT. Protein: CASSHVAGSGTRELFF.

The rearrangement joins TRBV18 to TRBJ1-5, with D possibly TRBD1 on 5 matching bases. CDR1 KGHSH and CDR2 LQKENI come from the germline V gene. V gave up 6 bases and J gave up 5 bases, with 17 bases separating them. The CDR3 covers 15 residues. This chain's CDR3 is CASSPSGAEDQPQHF. In DNA form, the CDR3 reads TGTGCCAGCTCGCCGTCCGGGGCTGAGGATCAGCCCCAGCATTTT.

The chain employs TRBV7-8 and TRBJ1-2, with D possibly being TRBD1 (5 bases). V lost 5 bases, J lost 2 bases, and 15 bases lay in between. From germline, CDR1 is SGHVS and CDR2 FQNEAQ. The CDR3 covers 15 residues. The CDR3 bases are TGTGCCAGCAGCAGGAACACGGGGGGGAACTATGGCTACACCTTC. Its translation: CASSRNTGGNYGYTF.

This chain connects TRBV6-5 to TRBJ2-7; 10 bases fit TRBD2. This CDR3 is built from 15 residues. Germline V lookup: CDR1 MNHEY, CDR2 SVGAGI. J lost 6 bases, V lost 4 bases, and 9 bases had no gene match. The CDR3 DNA reads as TGTGCCAGCAGTTCCCCCGGGACTAGCGCTCTCGAGCAGTACTTC. This sequence encodes CASSSPGTSALEQYF.

This clone was seen once. The rearrangement uses TRBV6-5 and TRBJ2-7, with D possibly TRBD1 on 6 matching bases. V was trimmed by 1 base and J by 2 bases, leaving 12 bases between them. This CDR3 comprises 15 residues. Germline assignment: CDR1 MNHEY and CDR2 SVGAGI. Here the CDR3 reads CASSYYLGAPYEQYF. The DNA of the CDR3 is TGTGCCAGCAGTTACTATCTGGGGGCCCCCTACGAGCAGTACTTC.

The CDR3 DNA follows: TGCGCCAGCAGCCCCAGGTTGGGGGGTGACACTGAAGCTTTCTTT. Amino acids: CASSPRLGGDTEAFF. J is TRBJ1-1 and V is TRBV5-1; maybe TRBD1 (5 bases). The CDR3 is 15 amino acids. V lost 4 bases and J 3 bases, leaving 16 bases between the germline ends. Germline CDR1 reads SGHRS; CDR2 reads YFSETQ.

V is TRBV7-6 and J is TRBJ2-1; TRBD2 agrees at 7 bases. The germline gives CDR1 SGHVS, CDR2 FNYEAQ. J was trimmed by 7 bases and V by 2 bases; bases with no gene match: 2. The CDR3 totals 13 residues. CDR3 region: CASSLLAVNEQFF. The CDR3 DNA is TGTGCCAGCAGCTTACTAGCGGTTAATGAGCAGTTCTTC.

The chain has TRBV7-9 and TRBJ2-1; 8 bases are a match to TRBD2. J gave up 6 bases and V 7 bases, and 11 bases lay outside the gene matches. CDR3 length: 15 amino acids. Germline V gene lookup returns CDR1 SEHNR and CDR2 FQNEAQ (reference sequence). For the CDR3, the DNA is TGTGCCAGCACCCCTTTGACGGGAGGGGGCAATGAGCAGTTCTTC. Protein sequence: CASTPLTGGGNEQFF. Using reference TRBV7-9 and TRBJ2-1 for the parts outside the CDR3, the full variable domain is DTGVSQNPRHKITKRGQNVTFRCDPISEHNRLYWYRQTLGQGPEFLTYFQNEAQLEKSRLLSDRFSAERPKGSFSTLEIQRTEQGDSAMYLCASTPLTGGGNEQFFGPGTRLTVL.

This chain links TRBV7-2 with TRBJ2-1; possible D gene TRBD1, 5 bases. Looked up from germline, CDR1 is SGHTA and CDR2 is FQGNSA. Trimming removed 5 bases at V and 0 bases at J, with 11 bases between. The CDR3 spans 15 residues. CDR3 in DNA: TGTGCCAGCAGCGTCGACAGAACCTCCTACAATGAGCAGTTCTTC. Protein: CASSVDRTSYNEQFF.

The chain employs TRBV15 and TRBJ1-1; D possibly corresponds to TRBD1 (6 bases). CDR1 LNHNV and CDR2 YYDKDF come from the germline V gene (reference sequence). There are 13 residues in the CDR3. With 4 bases removed from V and 3 bases from J, the gap between germline ends came to 9 bases. The chain's CDR3 is CATSTRGDTEAFF. DNA of the CDR3: TGTGCCACCAGCACCAGGGGAGACACTGAAGCTTTCTTT.

The chain is built from TRBV29-1 and TRBJ2-7; TRBD2 agrees at 8 bases. The CDR3 runs 14 residues. The V gene's germline CDR1 is SQVTM and CDR2 ANQGSEA. The ends lost 4 bases at V and 2 bases at J; junction bases unmatched: 7. The CDR3 bases are TGCAGCGTTGCCGCCCGGGAGGGGCCCTACGAGCAGTACTTC. Encoded protein: CSVAAREGPYEQYF.

The chain carries TRBV5-1 and TRBJ1-4, with 8 bases aligning to TRBD1. With 0 bases clipped from V and 3 bases from J, the junction kept 4 bases outside the gene matches. Germline CDR1 is SGHRS and CDR2 is YFSETQ. CDR3 size: 16 residues. DNA for the CDR3: TGCGCCAGCAGCTTGGGAGGACAGGGCTCTAATGAAAAACTGTTTTTT. Its translation: CASSLGGQGSNEKLFF.

The chain couples TRBV27 to TRBJ2-7; D perhaps matches TRBD2 (5 bases). The V gene lost 0 bases and the J gene lost 6 bases, with 12 bases spanning the gap. The length of the CDR3 is 14 residues. Germline loops: CDR1 MNHEY, CDR2 SMNVEV (reference sequence). CDR3 in amino acids: CASSLSNPLAEQYF. CDR3 in DNA: TGTGCCAGCAGTTTATCAAATCCCCTAGCCGAGCAGTACTTC.

This chain links TRBV11-3 with TRBJ2-1, with 16 bases identical to TRBD2. The CDR3 consists of 20 residues. Germline V CDR1 and CDR2: SGHNT, YENEEA. The junction had 10 bases not matched to a gene; V was cut back by 5 bases and J by 0 bases. The CDR3 spells CASSRKGLAGGSSSYNEQFF. The CDR3 nucleotides are TGTGCCAGCAGCAGAAAGGGACTAGCGGGAGGGTCGAGCTCCTACAATGAGCAGTTCTTC.

The V call is TRBV4-2, the J call TRBJ1-3, with D perhaps matching TRBD1 (5 bases). Trimming stripped 2 bases from V and 1 base from J, with 15 bases between. This CDR3 region has 17 residues. Germline loops: CDR1 LGHNA, CDR2 YNFKEQ. The CDR3 DNA is TGTGCCAGCAGCCAAAAATCCAGGGTAGGATCTGGAAACACCATATATTTT. Amino acids: CASSQKSRVGSGNTIYF.

This clone was observed once. This rearrangement joins TRBV15 to TRBJ2-1; 9 bases are a match to TRBD2. The CDR3 consists of 16 residues. The trim removed 0 bases at V and 6 bases at J, leaving 6 bases unmatched. The germline V gene encodes CDR1 LNHNV and CDR2 YYDKDF (reference sequence). The CDR3 nucleotides are TGTGCCACCAGCAGAGACGGGACTAGCATCTTCAATGAGCAGTTCTTC. Its translation: CATSRDGTSIFNEQFF.

The rearrangement links TRBV7-3 to TRBJ2-5; D might be TRBD2 (5 bases). From germline, CDR1 is SGHTA and CDR2 FQGTGA. The CDR3 spans 13 residues. Trimming pared 4 bases from V and 4 bases from J, leaving 10 bases between. CDR3 in DNA: TGTGCCAGCAGCTCCGCGGGTAGAGAGACCCAGTACTTC. Protein: CASSSAGRETQYF.

The sample holds a few counts of this clone. The J gene is TRBJ1-3, the V gene TRBV21-1. TRBV21-1 is assigned pseudogene status. This CDR3 region has 17 residues. CDR3 sequence: CASRVSMLQHARNTIYF. The CDR3 region has the DNA TGTGCCAGCAGGGTCTCCATGCTACAACACGCACGAAACACCATATATTTT.

The V call is TRBV2, the J call TRBJ1-5; maybe TRBD1 (6 bases). The CDR3 is made up of 12 amino acids. Trimming stripped 6 bases from V and 8 bases from J, with 11 bases between. Germline V gene data show CDR1 as SNHLY and CDR2 as FYNNEI. CDR3 sequence (DNA): TGTGCCAGCAGCCCAGGGGAGAAGCCCCAGCATTTT. This translates into CASSPGEKPQHF.

The chain has TRBV6-1 and TRBJ2-3; the match to TRBD2 covers 11 bases. There are 19 residues in the CDR3. The germline V gene has CDR1 MNHNS and CDR2 SASEGT. Trimming took 2 bases from V and 4 from J; bases not matched to a gene: 14. DNA of the CDR3: TGTGCCAGCAGTGAACAACCGACAGCACTAGCGGGAGTTTCAGATACGCAGTATTTT. It is translated as CASSEQPTALAGVSDTQYF.

The CDR3 bases are TGTGCCAGCAGAGCGGGACTAGCGGAAACCTACGAGCAGTACTTC. Translating it yields CASRAGLAETYEQYF. The chain recombines TRBV6-1 with TRBJ2-7, with 11 bases aligning to TRBD2. The CDR3 length is 15 residues. Losses at the gene ends were 6 bases for V and 2 bases for J; bases not matched to a gene: 6. In germline, CDR1 is MNHNS, CDR2 SASEGT.